These T cell receptor beta chains were read from a single sample in a study of blood T cell repertoires in COVID-19. Only in-frame clones appear in the TCRdb table, and some are missing; sequencing was by immunoSEQ multiplex PCR. The sample lists fewer than 200,000 clones; about 86% were seen once. Sequenced sample: PBMCs or T cells enriched from blood (not recorded which). These receptors came from a woman between 45 and 65 years old in a cohort exposed to, infected with or recovered from COVID-19 (not recorded which). Both conserved end residues are part of each CDR3. Fields, in order: V gene, clone size, D gene, J gene, CDR3 protein, CDR3 DNA. A D gene is named only where the DNA matches it firmly. Part of the rows lack a size; the others show once, few, many or a class for expanded clones.

V gene: TRBV27; clone size: .; D gene: .; J gene: TRBJ2-5; CDR3 protein: CASSSLDTPAETQYF; CDR3 DNA: TGTGCCAGCAGTTCCCTGGACACACCCGCGGAGACCCAGTACTTC
V gene: TRBV5-1; clone size: .; D gene: .; J gene: TRBJ2-1; CDR3 protein: CASSLEQGGYYNEQFF; CDR3 DNA: TGCGCCAGCAGCTTGGAACAGGGGGGGTACTACAATGAGCAGTTCTTC
V gene: TRBV5-1; clone size: .; D gene: .; J gene: TRBJ1-5; CDR3 protein: CASSPAEGNQPQHF; CDR3 DNA: TGCGCCAGCAGCCCGGCGGAGGGCAATCAGCCCCAGCATTTT
V gene: TRBV10-3; clone size: .; D gene: .; J gene: TRBJ2-2; CDR3 protein: CAISEEVTGELFF; CDR3 DNA: TGTGCCATCAGTGAGGAGGTTACCGGGGAGCTGTTTTTT
V gene: TRBV18; clone size: .; D gene: TRBD2; J gene: TRBJ2-1; CDR3 protein: CASSPYTSGGGNEQFF; CDR3 DNA: TGTGCCAGCTCACCATATACTAGCGGGGGAGGAAATGAGCAGTTCTTC
V gene: TRBV12-3/TRBV12-4; clone size: .; D gene: .; J gene: TRBJ1-1; CDR3 protein: CASSLFQVEAFF; CDR3 DNA: TGTGCCAGCAGTTTATTTCAGGTCGAAGCTTTCTTT
V gene: TRBV15; clone size: few; D gene: .; J gene: TRBJ1-3; CDR3 protein: CATSSDGNSGNTIYF; CDR3 DNA: TGTGCCACCAGCTCGGACGGGAACTCTGGAAACACCATATATTTT
V gene: TRBV6-5; clone size: .; D gene: .; J gene: TRBJ2-2; CDR3 protein: CASSSTRANTGELFF; CDR3 DNA: TGTGCCAGCAGCTCTACTAGGGCGAACACCGGGGAGCTGTTTTTT
V gene: TRBV6-2/TRBV6-3; clone size: .; D gene: .; J gene: TRBJ2-3; CDR3 protein: CASSRDSNRADTQYF; CDR3 DNA: TGTGCCAGCAGTCGTGATTCGAACCGGGCAGATACGCAGTATTTT
V gene: TRBV5-1; clone size: .; D gene: .; J gene: TRBJ1-1; CDR3 protein: CASSYRGPTEAFF; CDR3 DNA: TGCGCCAGCAGCTATAGAGGGCCCACTGAAGCTTTCTTT
V gene: TRBV6-5; clone size: .; D gene: TRBD2; J gene: TRBJ2-7; CDR3 protein: CASLSPGGSSYEQYF; CDR3 DNA: TGTGCCAGCCTAAGCCCAGGCGGGAGTTCCTACGAGCAGTACTTC
V gene: TRBV19; clone size: .; D gene: .; J gene: TRBJ1-1; CDR3 protein: CASSIGQYNTEAFF; CDR3 DNA: TGTGCCAGTAGTATCGGACAGTATAACACTGAAGCTTTCTTT
V gene: TRBV28; clone size: .; D gene: TRBD1; J gene: TRBJ2-1; CDR3 protein: CASSSGTASREQFF; CDR3 DNA: TGTGCCAGCAGTTCCGGGACAGCCTCACGAGAGCAGTTCTTC
V gene: TRBV2; clone size: once; D gene: .; J gene: TRBJ1-5; CDR3 protein: CASSGTLDSNQPQHF; CDR3 DNA: TGTGCCAGCAGTGGCACTCTAGATAGCAATCAGCCCCAGCATTTT
V gene: TRBV6-1; clone size: .; D gene: .; J gene: TRBJ2-7; CDR3 protein: CATKASWQGAYEQYF; CDR3 DNA: TGTGCCACCAAAGCGAGCTGGCAGGGCGCCTACGAGCAGTACTTC
V gene: TRBV15; clone size: once; D gene: TRBD1; J gene: TRBJ1-1; CDR3 protein: CATSRDPGQGEAFF; CDR3 DNA: TGTGCCACCAGCAGAGACCCGGGACAGGGGGAAGCTTTCTTT
V gene: TRBV7-2; clone size: .; D gene: .; J gene: TRBJ1-3; CDR3 protein: CASSLSSRELSGNTIYF; CDR3 DNA: TGTGCCAGCAGCTTATCGTCTCGGGAGCTCTCTGGAAACACCATATATTTT
V gene: TRBV5-1; clone size: .; D gene: TRBD2; J gene: TRBJ2-5; CDR3 protein: CASSPRSWGGERETQYF; CDR3 DNA: TGCGCCAGCAGCCCCCGGTCTTGGGGGGGGGAGCGGGAGACCCAGTACTTC